Detailed here is one T cell receptor beta chain. What it binds is not known. The entry originates in a study of T cell responses to AZD1222 COVID-19 vaccine. Study at large: Second doses were pooled across both intervals (about 4 or about 12 weeks). Study-level findings and limits: Of the AZD1222 recipients, only five to seven were seropositive at baseline.

The protocol was immunoSEQ multiplex PCR, while the TCRdb copy is restricted to in-frame clones and leaves out a portion. The sample has 150,000 to 200,000 clones, more than 80% seen once; the top ten hold about 3.9%. V was cut by 1 base and J by 1 base, with 13 bases left in between. The CDR3 is made up of 16 amino acids. CDR1 and CDR2 (germline): KGHSH, LQKENI. Here the sequenced sample was peripheral blood, taken on day 0 of AZD1222 vaccination. The chain recombines TRBV18 with TRBJ1-1; D unresolved. This receptor was obtained from an adult in good health. Here the CDR3 DNA reads TGTGCCAGCTCACCACGAGAGAACAGTCCGAACACTGAAGCTTTCTTT. This codes for CASSPRENSPNTEAFF.